This TCR beta chain was captured in a study of T-cell reconstitution after alpha-beta-depleted transplantation in children. The CDR3 spans 14 residues. Germline-derived CDR1 and CDR2 are DFQATT and SNEGSKA (reference sequence). V lost 5 bases, J lost 10 bases, and 20 bases lay in between. A TCRbeta library incorporating unique molecular identifiers was prepared. TCRdb redid the calling of the PCR reads with MiXCR, one entry per CDR3 protein. The data show 350,000 to 450,000 distinct CDR3 sequences, 20% seen once. Sequences were derived from PBMCs from the stem cell graft donor, sampled from the stem cell graft. This clonotype was sampled from a human donor who donated a stem cell graft to a child with acute myeloid leukemia. The rearrangement links TRBV20-1 to TRBJ1-4, with D maybe TRBD1 (6 bases). CDR3 region: CSAEGRDNGPKLFF. The CDR3 DNA sequence: TGCAGTGCTGAAGGGCGGGACAACGGGCCAAAACTGTTTTTT.